These T cell receptor beta chains were read from a single sample in a study of shared clonotypes between healthy human individuals. Sequencing was performed with immunoSEQ multiplex PCR; in TCRdb, only in-frame clones are kept and a portion is missing. The sample carries roughly 2.2 million clones, over 85% recorded once. The source material was naive CD4+ T cells from PBMCs. These receptors all come from a man aged 18-30 years in good health. Some clones in this sample may be carry-over from other donors' samples. CDR3s include the opening cysteine and the closing phenylalanine or tryptophan. D genes are given only for firm matches. Only some rows state a clone size, as once, few, many or a class for expanded clones.

D gene	CDR3 length	J gene	clone size	V gene	CDR3 DNA	CDR3 protein
-	15	TRBJ2-7	-	TRBV30	TGTGCCTGGAGTGGAAAGAAAGGGAACTCTGGCGAGCAGTACTTC	CAWSGKKGNSGEQYF
TRBD1	14	TRBJ2-7	-	TRBV5-1	TGCGCCAGCAGCAGGGGACAGGAGGGTCACGAGCAGTACTTC	CASSRGQEGHEQYF
-	18	TRBJ1-5	-	TRBV28	TGTGCCAGCAGTTTATTAGGTGGGGCGACGAACGTTCCTCAGCCCCAGCATTTT	CASSLLGGATNVPQPQHF
-	15	TRBJ2-2	-	TRBV18	TGTGCCAGCTCCCCCCAGGTCGCATTCACCGGGGAGCTGTTTTTT	CASSPQVAFTGELFF
TRBD2	15	TRBJ2-1	-	TRBV9	TGTGCCAGCAGCGTATTTGACCTAAGCGGGAGTGAGCAGTTCTTC	CASSVFDLSGSEQFF
-	14	TRBJ2-7	-	TRBV30	TGTGCCTGGAGTTCCCCGCCCAGGGCCTACGAGCAGTACTTC	CAWSSPPRAYEQYF
-	12	TRBJ2-7	-	TRBV2	TGTGCCAGCAGCCAGTTTACCTACGAGCAGTACTTC	CASSQFTYEQYF
-	14	TRBJ1-2	-	TRBV6-1	TGTGCCAGCAGTGTAAGCAGGGGCGGCTATGGCTACACCTTC	CASSVSRGGYGYTF
-	13	TRBJ2-1	-	TRBV6-6	TGTGCCAGCACCGACTACTCCTACAATGAGCAGTTCTTC	CASTDYSYNEQFF
-	17	TRBJ1-1	once	TRBV27	TGTGCCAGCGGCCACTCCCAGGGTGGAGGGCTTAACACTGAAGCTTTCTTT	CASGHSQGGGLNTEAFF
-	18	TRBJ2-1	-	TRBV4-1	TGCGCCAGCAGCCAAGACGCGCAGGAGCGCCCACTGCACAATGAGCAGTTCTTC	CASSQDAQERPLHNEQFF
-	16	TRBJ1-1	-	TRBV5-4	TGTGCCAGCAGCTCAGACAGACGGCTGATGAACACTGAAGCTTTCTTT	CASSSDRRLMNTEAFF
-	15	TRBJ2-4	-	TRBV6-4	TGTGCCAGCACCGGAGGGGCAGCTTCCAAAAACATTCAGTACTTC	CASTGGAASKNIQYF
-	15	TRBJ2-5	-	TRBV4-3	TGCGCCAGCAGCCAAGATCCCCGATCTCAAGAGACCCAGTACTTC	CASSQDPRSQETQYF
TRBD1	14	TRBJ2-1	-	TRBV28	TGTGCCAGCCTTTCCCCGGGACAGTACAATGAGCAGTTCTTC	CASLSPGQYNEQFF
-	15	TRBJ1-2	once	TRBV27	TGTGCCAGCAGTTTAGCAGGGACTAGTAACTATGGCTACACCTTC	CASSLAGTSNYGYTF
-	14	TRBJ2-3	-	TRBV5-1	TGCGCCAGCAGCCCCCTCCAGGGGTTAGATACGCAGTATTTT	CASSPLQGLDTQYF
TRBD1	15	TRBJ1-4	-	TRBV2	TGTGCCAGCAGTGAAGTGGGACAGGGACGGGAAAAACTGTTTTTT	CASSEVGQGREKLFF
TRBD1	14	TRBJ2-7	-	TRBV5-1	TGCGCCAGCAGCTTGCTCCGGGACAGCTACGAGCAGTACTTC	CASSLLRDSYEQYF
TRBD1	16	TRBJ2-4	-	TRBV11-2	TGTGCCAGCAGCTCGTACCTGGGACAGGTCAAAAACATTCAGTACTTC	CASSSYLGQVKNIQYF